This TCR beta chain emerged from a study of T cell changes during pregnancy in multiple sclerosis. TCRdb's table, derived via immunoSEQ multiplex PCR, lists solely in-frame clones and lacks some. Among about 75,000 clones, around 92% were seen once, and the ten largest hold 0.9%. Germline V gives CDR1 SQVTM, CDR2 ANQGSEA. CDR3 length equals 13 residues. The ends were cut back, 7 bases at V and 2 bases at J, with 12 bases in the middle. The chain joins TRBV29-1 to TRBJ2-1; D might be TRBD2 (5 bases). This TCR came from a female donor in good health, enrolled as a control in a pregnancy study. Sequenced material: peripheral blood, taken in the first trimester of pregnancy. The CDR3 nucleotides are TGCAGCGCTGGACTGAGAACCTACAATGAGCAGTTCTTC. Its translation is CSAGLRTYNEQFF.